What follows is one TCR beta chain and its context. This entry is derived from a study of blood T cell repertoires in COVID-19. Study context: The origin of the acute and convalescent COVID-19 samples was the United States, Italy and Spain. T cells, B-cell-depleted T cells, or PBMCs provided the cDNA or gDNA that served as material.

The CDR3 has 14 amino acids. In the authors' workflow: Estimation of nucleated cell counts was performed using reference gene primer amplification. TCRdb keeps only in-frame clones here, not all; method: immunoSEQ multiplex PCR. V and J calls and clone size are as listed in that table; D and trimming were resolved from the DNA. The data show 120,000 to 150,000 clones, 80% to 85% seen once. The TCR originated in a human donor in a cohort sampled during active COVID-19. Sequencing was performed on peripheral blood. The chain joins TRBV21-1 to TRBJ1-6; TRBD1, the table's D call, lacks a check against the DNA. TRBV21-1 is described as a pseudogene. The DNA for the CDR3 is TGTGCCAGCAGCTGGGACAGGGGGAATTCACCCCTCCACTTT. Amino acids: CASSWDRGNSPLHF.